This T cell receptor beta chain was found in a study of cytomegalovirus exposure and HLA in healthy donors (dated by TCRdb to the late 2010s). In terms of the full investigation: In an earlier analysis of some 610 of the donors, around 290 Gb of sequence data and about 110 million unique TCR beta sequences from roughly 180 million T cells were reported. An early release that covered several hundred HLA-typed donors contained approximately 300 gigabases of sequencing data and tens of millions of unique TCR sequences. The genetic ancestry cluster associated with self-reported Caucasian donors included about four fifths of the 398 genotyped donors. The study aimed to test whether signatures of past pathogen exposure could be identified by cataloging public T cell receptors. The study profiled the T cell repertoires of about 640 subjects by immunosequencing and related them to cytomegalovirus serostatus. Besides the first cohort of roughly 640 subjects, a separate validation cohort made up of 120 different subjects was used. High-throughput TCR immunosequencing, statistical association of individual TCRs with disease status, and machine learning were combined to predict cytomegalovirus infection status. A later analysis re-examined previously published TCR beta repertoires from more than 550 donors and added high-resolution HLA genotyping to investigate patterns of TCR occurrence. Rather than drawing on any new phenotypic data, the later analysis identified candidate immune exposures from TCR beta sequences and the way those sequences occurred across donors. An earlier analysis of approximately 580 of the donors used high-throughput TCR beta sequencing to judge whether each TCR beta V gene segment behaved as functional or pseudogenic. Donor age, sex, ethnicity and CMV serostatus were compiled alongside the repertoire data. In a later genetic analysis, genome-wide SNP genotypes for about three fifths of the roughly 670 donors were used, and that subset was treated as a discovery cohort. All discovery cohort repertoires had been generated using a single sequencing platform. HLA typing covered class I and class II loci at four-digit resolution. Typing coverage varied by locus: roughly 620-640 donors for A, B, C, DRB1 and DQB1; 500 to 550 for DQA1; over 600 for DPA1; roughly 450 for DPB1. Because of strong linkage in the cohort, four to six DR-DQ haplotypes were treated as single units for association and clustering. On average, around 240,000 unique TCR beta nucleotide sequences were sequenced per donor among 398 genotyped donors of the cohort, with around 19% of those sequences being non-productive.

Regarding this clone: Its antigen remains undetermined.

General conclusions and limits of the study: In a later analysis, several top co-occurrence clusters were reported to appear linked to parvovirus B19, influenza, CMV and Epstein-Barr virus. Most CMV-associated TCR beta chains appeared to be HLA-restricted in a later analysis, and the HLA associations seemed to be driven largely by CMV exposure. A later analysis found that TCR association rates varied across HLA loci, with DRB1 alleles showing the most associated TCRs and HLA-C alleles the fewest. A few of the identified cytomegalovirus-associated TCR beta chains were confirmed in vitro to be specific for cytomegalovirus antigens. Immune exposure information for the cohort was limited to CMV serostatus. The study listed over 150 TCR beta chains as associated with cytomegalovirus. In an earlier analysis of approximately 600 of the donors, most TCR beta V segments were observed in productive rearrangements about 87% or about 30% of the time, broadly matching IMGT annotations. According to a later genetic analysis, donors in an Asian-associated ancestry cluster had fewer N-insertions in productive TCRs than the approximately 710-donor mean. A later genetic analysis associated a missense DCLRE1C variant with V-gene and J-gene trimming of TCR beta chains, and an independent cohort replicated the association. Specific HLA alleles were associated with 16,951 TCR beta sequences at a false discovery rate of 0.05 in a later analysis. In a later analysis, HLA-associated TCR beta chains were found to be more clonally expanded and to have lower generation probabilities than equally common non-associated chains. The classifier was reported to diagnose cytomegalovirus status with high specificity and sensitivity in both the original cohort and the validation cohort. When HLA alleles, especially DR and DQ, strongly co-occurred, attributing TCR associations to individual alleles was difficult. Correlated functional status among segregating V segments might reflect linkage disequilibrium, but an unknown experimental factor could not be ruled out. The earlier analysis of about 600 of the donors excluded roughly 17 rarely observed V segments, including chromosome 9 orphons, because counts were too low. The sequencing pipeline was judged likely to have produced a cluster of highly shared sequence variants as a technical artifact. The cohort was sequenced for TCR beta chains only, and without alpha or paired-chain data the features that could be detected were limited. Some IMGT-functional V segments, including TRBV6-2 and TRBV6-3, could not be distinguished by the 87-base-pair reads and were therefore excluded. Most TCR sequences were seen in very few donors, while some public TCRs were found in many individuals. According to the authors, the approach could potentially be generalized to other disease states and immunological phenotypes. A further reported finding was that TCR beta sequences accurately predicted the HLA-A and HLA-B alleles for most subjects in the first cohort. HLA typing was unavailable for some donors at each locus, so association tests used only the typed subset. Presence/absence analyses assumed roughly uniform sequencing depth across donors, an assumption that may not hold.

V lost 6 bases and J lost 1 base, and the count of bases not matched to a germline gene is 4. According to the germline V gene (reference sequence), CDR1 reads LNHDA and CDR2 reads SQIVND. The CDR3 spans 15 residues, from the cysteine through the phenylalanine. The CDR3 DNA has 45 bases and is translated from base 1. The cohort comprised around 700 healthy bone marrow donors. At the time of sampling, all cohort members were nominally healthy, though unrecorded immune exposures were likely present. The donor was CMV seropositive and was included in the group of 250 to 350 seropositive cohort members. A peripheral blood sample was provided by each donor, and peripheral blood mononuclear cells were used for TCR beta sequencing. The Qiagen DNeasy Blood Extraction Kit was used to extract genomic DNA from the blood cell samples. To prepare the library, the immunoSEQ multiplex PCR assay was applied. A mixture of 60 forward primers for TCR Vbeta segments and 13 reverse primers for TCR Jbeta segments was used in the multiplex PCR. The CDR3 region of rearranged TCR beta genes was amplified from genomic DNA with a multiplex PCR assay. Amplified TCR beta libraries were sequenced as 87-base-pair reads on the Illumina HiSeq System. The study's processing was this. Across the 666 repertoires, a later analysis counted 80 million or so unique TCR beta chains, roughly 11 million of which were shared by at least two donors. A nearest-neighbor algorithm error-corrected the raw reads and collapsed the reads into unique sequences, merging closely related sequences to remove PCR and sequencing errors. To assign V, D and J gene segments, CDR3 sequences were aligned to IMGT reference sequences. For a sequence to be retained, a match of at least six nucleotides to both a V gene segment and a J gene segment was required. A rearrangement counted as productive if the CDR3 had no stop codons and remained in frame with V and J, and every other rearrangement counted as non-productive. CDR3 was defined by IMGT convention, running from the second conserved V-encoded cysteine to the conserved J-encoded phenylalanine. Sequences without an unambiguous match to a single V gene segment were excluded from the earlier analysis of about 630 of the donors. In an earlier analysis of several hundred of the donors, a V segment was called functional when productive rearrangements were above 56.7%, and segregating when the standard deviation between donors exceeded 5%. A statistical classification framework was built for diagnosing cytomegalovirus status from the catalog of TCR beta chain sequences. A later analysis assigned V and J genes by comparing TCR nucleotide sequences with IMGT/GENE-DB human TR gene sequences. The TCRdist pipeline was used in a later analysis to assign CDR3 sequences and most-parsimonious VDJ recombination scenarios. In a later analysis, every TCR beta chain was defined by the combination of its CDR3 amino acid sequence and its V-gene family, and reads without a unique V-gene family were dropped. In a later analysis, fewer than 650 highly shared, low-generation-probability nucleotide sequences were removed to address suspected cross-contamination and a sequencing artifact. In a later analysis, a clonal expansion index for each public chain was calculated from normalized within-repertoire ranks of inferred template counts. A later analysis computed generation probabilities with a VDJ recombination model fitted to out-of-frame rearrangements, and checked the results against IGoR. Hypergeometric tests were used in a later analysis to score TCR-TCR, TCR-HLA and TCR-CMV co-occurrence, with a repertoire-size bias correction applied to the TCR pairs. To estimate false discovery rates, a later analysis permuted the HLA or CMV assignments 20 times. In a later analysis, co-occurring TCRs were grouped with DBSCAN, and TCRdist sequence similarity was added when clustering was performed within HLA-allele-positive subsets. Repertoires with fewer than 30,000 or more than 120,000 public chains were left out of co-occurrence clustering, as were about 5 repertoires with anomalous nucleotide sharing. TCRdb took over this immuneACCESS table, retaining in-frame rearrangements with V and J assigned. Such tables are incomplete; in checked studies, under half of the missing clones stem from an unresolved V gene, and the remainder is unexplained. V and J calls and clone size follow that table, whereas D and trimming were derived from the DNA. The record for this sample contains around 100,000 clones. The leading ten clones occupy 5.5% to 8% of the sample.

This clonotype originated in a man aged 40-49 years in good health and CMV-seropositive. The sequence is built from TRBV19 and TRBJ2-7; 12 bases in the junction line up with TRBD1. Sequences were obtained from PBMCs. The DNA reads TGTGCCAGTAGCCCGGGACAGGGGGCTTCCTACGAGCAGTACTTC. It translates to CASSPGQGASYEQYF.